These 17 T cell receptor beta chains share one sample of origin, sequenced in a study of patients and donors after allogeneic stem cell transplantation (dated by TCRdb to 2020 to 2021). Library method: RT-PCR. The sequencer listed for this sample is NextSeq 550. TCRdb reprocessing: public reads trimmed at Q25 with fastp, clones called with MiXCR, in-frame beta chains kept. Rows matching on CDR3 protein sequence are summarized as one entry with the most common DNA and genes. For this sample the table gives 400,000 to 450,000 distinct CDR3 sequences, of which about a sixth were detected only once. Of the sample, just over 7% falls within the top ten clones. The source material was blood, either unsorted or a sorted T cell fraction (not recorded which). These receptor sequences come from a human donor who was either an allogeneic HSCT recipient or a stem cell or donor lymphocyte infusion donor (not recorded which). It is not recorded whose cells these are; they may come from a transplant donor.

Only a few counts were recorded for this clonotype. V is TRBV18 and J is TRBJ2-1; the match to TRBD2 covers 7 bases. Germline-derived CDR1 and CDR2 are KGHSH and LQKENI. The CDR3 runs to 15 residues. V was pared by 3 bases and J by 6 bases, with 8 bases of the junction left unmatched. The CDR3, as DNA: TGTGCCAGCTCACCTCCGGGACTAAGGATCAATGAGCAGTTCTTC. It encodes CASSPPGLRINEQFF.

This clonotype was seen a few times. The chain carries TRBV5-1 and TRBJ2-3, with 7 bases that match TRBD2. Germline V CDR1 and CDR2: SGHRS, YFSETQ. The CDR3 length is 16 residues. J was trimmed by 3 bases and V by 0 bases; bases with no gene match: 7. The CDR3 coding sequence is TGCGCCAGCAGCTTGGGGGGGAGGGCCTTGACAGATACGCAGTATTTT. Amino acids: CASSLGGRALTDTQYF.

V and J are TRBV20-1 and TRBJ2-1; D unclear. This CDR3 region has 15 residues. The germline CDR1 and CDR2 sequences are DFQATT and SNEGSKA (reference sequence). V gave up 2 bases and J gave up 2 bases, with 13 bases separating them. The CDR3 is CSARPLGPPYNEQFF. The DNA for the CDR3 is TGCAGTGCTAGACCCCTTGGACCTCCCTACAATGAGCAGTTCTTC.

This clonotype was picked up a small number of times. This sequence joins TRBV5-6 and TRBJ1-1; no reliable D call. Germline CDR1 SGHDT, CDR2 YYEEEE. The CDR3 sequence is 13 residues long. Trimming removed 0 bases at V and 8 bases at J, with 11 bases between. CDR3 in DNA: TGTGCCAGCAGCTTGGGTGGGCAGCCAGAAGCTTTCTTT. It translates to CASSLGGQPEAFF.

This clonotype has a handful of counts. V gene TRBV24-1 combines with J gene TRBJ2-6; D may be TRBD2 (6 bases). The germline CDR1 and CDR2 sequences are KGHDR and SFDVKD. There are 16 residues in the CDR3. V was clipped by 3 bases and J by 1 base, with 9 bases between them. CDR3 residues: CATSDPRGSGANVLTF. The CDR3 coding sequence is TGTGCCACCAGTGATCCACGGGGGTCTGGGGCCAACGTCCTGACTTTC.

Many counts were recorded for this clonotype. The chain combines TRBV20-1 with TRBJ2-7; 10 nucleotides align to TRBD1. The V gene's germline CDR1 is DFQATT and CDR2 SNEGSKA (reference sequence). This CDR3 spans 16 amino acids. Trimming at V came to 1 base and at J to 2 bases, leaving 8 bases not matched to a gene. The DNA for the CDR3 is TGCAGTGCTAGAGGTCCGGGACAGGGGAAAGCCTACGAGCAGTACTTC. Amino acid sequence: CSARGPGQGKAYEQYF.

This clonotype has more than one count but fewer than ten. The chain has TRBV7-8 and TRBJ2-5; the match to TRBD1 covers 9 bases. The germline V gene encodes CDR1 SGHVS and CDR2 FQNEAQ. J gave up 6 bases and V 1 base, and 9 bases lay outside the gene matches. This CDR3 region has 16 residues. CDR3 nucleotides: TGTGCCAGCAGCTTAGGATTGTGGGACAGGGTGAAGACCCAGTACTTC. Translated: CASSLGLWDRVKTQYF.

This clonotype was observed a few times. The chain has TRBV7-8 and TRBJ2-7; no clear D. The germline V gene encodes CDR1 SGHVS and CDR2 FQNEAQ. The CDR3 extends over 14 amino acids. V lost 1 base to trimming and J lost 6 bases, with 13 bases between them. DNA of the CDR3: TGTGCCAGCAGCTTAGTGGCCGGCGGCGGCGAGCAGTACTTC. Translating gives CASSLVAGGGEQYF.

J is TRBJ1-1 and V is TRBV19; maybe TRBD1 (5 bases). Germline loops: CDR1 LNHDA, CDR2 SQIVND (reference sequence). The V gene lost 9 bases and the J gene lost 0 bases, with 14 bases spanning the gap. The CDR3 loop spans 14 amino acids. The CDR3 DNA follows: TGTGCCAGCCCCCCCGGGGGTGTGAACACTGAAGCTTTCTTT. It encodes CASPPGGVNTEAFF.

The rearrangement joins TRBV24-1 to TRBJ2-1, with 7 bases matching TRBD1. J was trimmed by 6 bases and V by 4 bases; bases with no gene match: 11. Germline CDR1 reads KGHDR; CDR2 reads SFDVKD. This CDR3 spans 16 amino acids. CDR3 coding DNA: TGTGCCACCAGTGACCCCGACAGGGTGCGATCCAATGAGCAGTTCTTC. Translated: CATSDPDRVRSNEQFF.

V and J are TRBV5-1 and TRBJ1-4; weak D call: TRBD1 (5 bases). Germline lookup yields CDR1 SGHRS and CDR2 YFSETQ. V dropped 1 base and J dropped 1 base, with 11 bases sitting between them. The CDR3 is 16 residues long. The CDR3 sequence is CASSLRPRGTNEKLFF. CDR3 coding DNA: TGCGCCAGCAGCTTGAGGCCAAGGGGAACTAATGAAAAACTGTTTTTT.

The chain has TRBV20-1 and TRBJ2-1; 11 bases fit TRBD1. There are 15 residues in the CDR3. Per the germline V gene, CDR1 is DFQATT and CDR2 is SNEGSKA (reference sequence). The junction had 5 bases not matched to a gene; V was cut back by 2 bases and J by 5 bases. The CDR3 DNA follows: TGCAGTGCTAGACGCGGGACAGGGGGGGACAATGAGCAGTTCTTC. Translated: CSARRGTGGDNEQFF.

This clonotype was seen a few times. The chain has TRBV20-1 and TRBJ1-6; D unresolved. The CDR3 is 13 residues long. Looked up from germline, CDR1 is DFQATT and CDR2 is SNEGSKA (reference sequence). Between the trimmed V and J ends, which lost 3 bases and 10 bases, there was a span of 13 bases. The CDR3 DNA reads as TGCAGTGCTAGCCGTCAGGAAGACTCACCCCTCCACTTT. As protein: CSASRQEDSPLHF.

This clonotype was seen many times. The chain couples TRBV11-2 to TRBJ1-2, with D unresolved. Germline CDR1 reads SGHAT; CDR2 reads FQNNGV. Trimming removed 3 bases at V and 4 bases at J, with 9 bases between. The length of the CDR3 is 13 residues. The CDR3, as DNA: TGTGCCAGCAGCTTCTCTCGGATCTATGGCTACACCTTC. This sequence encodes CASSFSRIYGYTF.

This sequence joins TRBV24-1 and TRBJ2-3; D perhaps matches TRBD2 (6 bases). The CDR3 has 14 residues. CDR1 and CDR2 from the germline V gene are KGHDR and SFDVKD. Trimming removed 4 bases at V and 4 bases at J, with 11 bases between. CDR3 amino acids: CATSDRGGADTQYF. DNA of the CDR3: TGTGCCACCAGTGACCGGGGAGGAGCAGATACGCAGTATTTT.

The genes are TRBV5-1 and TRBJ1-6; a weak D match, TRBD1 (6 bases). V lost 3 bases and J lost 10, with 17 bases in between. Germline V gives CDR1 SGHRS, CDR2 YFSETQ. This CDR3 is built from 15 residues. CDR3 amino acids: CASSSQQGDSSPLHF. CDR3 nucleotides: TGCGCCAGCAGCTCTCAACAGGGTGATTCATCACCCCTCCACTTT. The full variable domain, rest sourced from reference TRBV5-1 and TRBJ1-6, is KAGVTQTPRYLIKTRGQQVTLSCSPISGHRSVSWYQQTPGQGLQFLFEYFSETQRNKGNFPGRFSGRQFSNSRSEMNVSTLELGDSALYLCASSSQQGDSSPLHFGNGTRLTVT.

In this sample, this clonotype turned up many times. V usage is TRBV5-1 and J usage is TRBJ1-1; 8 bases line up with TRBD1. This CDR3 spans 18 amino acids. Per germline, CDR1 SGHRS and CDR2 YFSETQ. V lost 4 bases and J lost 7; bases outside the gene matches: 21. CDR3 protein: CASSRSLLRTGPVNEAFF. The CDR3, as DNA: TGCGCCAGCAGCCGGAGCCTCCTCCGGACAGGGCCGGTCAATGAAGCTTTCTTT.